A selection of T cell receptor beta chains follows, all from one sample in a study. Using its own MiXCR run on the 5' RACE reads, TCRdb lists one record per CDR3 protein. The sample records some 62,000 distinct CDR3 sequences, 25% to 35% being singletons. Sequencing was performed on tumor-infiltrating naive CD4+ T cells sorted from the breast tumor. Receptors were obtained from a female donor with breast cancer. Each CDR3 is given with its conserved first and last residue. The D gene is left open where the match is weak. Clone size is stated in some rows and not others, as once, few, many or a class when expanded.

TRBV20-1	-	-	TRBJ1-1	TGCAGTGCTAGCGCGGGCGGCCTGGCGGGGGGAGGCACTGAAGCTTTCTTT	CSASAGGLAGGGTEAFF
TRBV10-3	-	-	TRBJ2-1	TGTGCCACAACGGGACAATCCTACAATGAGCAGTTCTTC	CATTGQSYNEQFF
TRBV13	few	TRBD1	TRBJ1-2	TGTGCCAGCAGAATGGGACAGGTGAACTATGGCTACACCTTC	CASRMGQVNYGYTF
TRBV28	-	TRBD1	TRBJ1-3	TGTGCCAGCAGCGGGGGACAGCTCTCTGGAAACACCATATATTTT	CASSGGQLSGNTIYF
TRBV12-3/TRBV12-4	-	-	TRBJ2-7	TGTGCCAGCAGTTTAGACTTCTACGAGCAGTACTTC	CASSLDFYEQYF
TRBV12-3/TRBV12-4	few	TRBD1	TRBJ1-2	TGTGCCAGCACCCAGACAGGGGGGACCTATGGCTACACCTTC	CASTQTGGTYGYTF
TRBV4-2	few	TRBD2	TRBJ2-3	TGTGCCAGCAGCCACGGCGGGACTAGCCGAAGCACAGATACGCAGTATTTT	CASSHGGTSRSTDTQYF
TRBV7-9	many	TRBD2	TRBJ2-3	TGTGCCAGCAGCGGTAGCGGGCGCACAGATACGCAGTATTTT	CASSGSGRTDTQYF
TRBV5-5	few	-	TRBJ1-4	TGTGCCAGCAGCTCGGGGGCGCCTAATGAAAAACTGTTTTTT	CASSSGAPNEKLFF
TRBV9	few	-	TRBJ2-5	TGTGCCAGCAGCTCTTTGGGGGAGACCCAGTACTTC	CASSSLGETQYF
TRBV18	many	-	TRBJ2-1	TGTGCCAGCTCACCACAGGTCTTATATCTCTCCTACAATGAGCAGTTCTTC	CASSPQVLYLSYNEQFF
TRBV9	medium-sized	TRBD1	TRBJ1-2	TGTGCCAGCAGCGTAACAGGGGAATCCTTTGGCTACACCTTC	CASSVTGESFGYTF
TRBV28	few	-	TRBJ2-1	TGTGCCAGCAGTTTCCTTTTATCTGGTGAGCAGTTCTTC	CASSFLLSGEQFF
TRBV10-2	-	-	TRBJ1-1	TGCGCCAGCAGTGACCCTATCACTGAAGCTTTCTTT	CASSDPITEAFF
TRBV7-2	-	TRBD2	TRBJ2-7	TGTGCCAGCAGCCGAAGGACTAGCTCCTACAATGAGCAGTACTTC	CASSRRTSSYNEQYF
TRBV12-3/TRBV12-4	few	TRBD1	TRBJ1-3	TGTGCCAGCAGTAGGGGCACAGGGGGCGGGGGAAACACCATATATTTT	CASSRGTGGGGNTIYF
TRBV9	few	-	TRBJ2-5	TGTGCCAGCAGCGCCGGGGACACCGATAAGGAGACCCAGTACTTC	CASSAGDTDKETQYF
TRBV7-9	-	-	TRBJ2-1	TGTGCCAGCAGCTTAGCGAGTCCAGGGAATGAGCAGTTCTTC	CASSLASPGNEQFF
TRBV5-1	many	-	TRBJ2-5	TGCGCCAGCAGCTTGATGTCTTCACAAGAGACCCAGTACTTC	CASSLMSSQETQYF
TRBV29-1	many	-	TRBJ1-4	TGCAGCGTCGGAAACGGGGCCGGGGATGAAAAACTGTTTTTT	CSVGNGAGDEKLFF
TRBV18	-	TRBD1	TRBJ1-2	TGTGCCAGCTCACCTTCGGGACAGGGAGTCTATGGCTACACCTTC	CASSPSGQGVYGYTF
TRBV28	-	-	TRBJ2-7	TGTGCCAGCAGCCCCCCGATGGGCAGGGTCTCCTACGAGCAGTACTTC	CASSPPMGRVSYEQYF
TRBV7-2	-	-	TRBJ1-5	TGTGCCAGCAGCTCAGGGGAAGTTACGCAGCATTTT	CASSSGEVTQHF
TRBV7-6	few	-	TRBJ1-6	TGTGCCAGCAGCTTAGAGCAGGGCTCACCCCTCCACTTT	CASSLEQGSPLHF
TRBV4-2	many	TRBD1	TRBJ2-3	TGTGCCAGCAGCCAGGGACAGGGAAACGCAGATACGCAGTATTTT	CASSQGQGNADTQYF